This T cell receptor beta chain derives from a study of PD-1 blockade in classical Hodgkin lymphoma. Sequenced by immunoSEQ multiplex PCR; TCRdb stores in-frame clones only, minus some. The table shows about 31,000 clones, with around 85% occurring only once. V lost 11 bases and J lost 0; bases outside the gene matches: 4. The CDR3 sequence is 12 residues long. The germline V gene has CDR1 MNHEY and CDR2 SMNVEV (reference sequence). Time point given: cycle 4 day 1 (C4D1), after six to seven weeks of nivolumab. With no exception, relapse followed autologous stem cell transplantation in all patients, and brentuximab vedotin exposure varied.

The chain couples TRBV27 to TRBJ2-7, with 7 bases lining up with TRBD2. The TCR comes from a human donor with classical Hodgkin lymphoma. This specimen was peripheral blood mononuclear cells (PBMCs), taken before the fourth cycle of nivolumab. The CDR3 here is CASGGFSYEQYF. DNA of the CDR3: TGTGCCTCGGGGGGTTTCTCCTACGAGCAGTACTTC.